The TCR beta chain under discussion was sequenced for a study of blood T cell repertoires in COVID-19 (dated by TCRdb to 2020 to 2022). Context from the whole study: Samples covering the acute and convalescent phases of COVID-19 were provided by collaborators in the United States, Italy and Spain. The prospective study material was composed of cDNA or gDNA derived from T cells, B-cell-depleted T cells, or PBMCs. The dataset comprised deeply sampled blood TCRbeta repertoires from subjects exposed to, actively infected with, or recovered from COVID-19. A freely available public database, intended as a resource for researchers studying the immune response to SARS-CoV-2, is where the repertoires were released. The samples were drawn from the first 160 participants of the ongoing ImmuneRACE study and from 950 to 1,500 subjects provided by 6 global collaborators. Nearly every sample came with metadata listing a de-identified subject ID, COVID-19 status, age in years and sex. Where available, HLA class I and class II types were taken from metadata supplied by the sample provider and were not determined by assay-based typing. General findings and caveats noted by the study authors: The quantity of clinical and demographic metadata differed by source and by participant and was supplied without curation.

The immunoSEQ Assay, a bias-controlled multiplex PCR, was used to amplify TCRbeta CDR3 regions from genomic DNA. In the source study's methods: Nucleated cell counts per sample were estimated from amplification of reference gene primers within the assay. To quantify the absolute abundance of each unique TCRbeta CDR3 rearrangement, sequence reads were collapsed and filtered. For each sample, productive Simpson clonality was calculated as the square root of Simpson's diversity index across productive rearrangements. What TCRdb holds here is the immuneACCESS table cut down to in-frame rearrangements. Part of the clones is not present; checked against another copy, under half of the missing clones reflect an unresolved V gene, and the others are unexplained. That table gives V, J and clone size, and the DNA gave D and trimming. This sample comprises some 200,000 clones, 86% of them detected only once. Less than 4.5% of the sample comes from the top ten.

In the prospective study, participants were roughly 18 to 90 years old, resided in approximately 22 geographic areas of the United States, and were enrolled through a virtual design. In the prospective study, participants were assigned to cohorts based on the clinical history participants reported in a screening survey and a study questionnaire. Each participant in the prospective study had whole blood, serum and a nasopharyngeal or oropharyngeal swab collected by mobile phlebotomists. Over a roughly 2-month period, participants in the prospective study had the option of providing additional blood draws and questionnaires. Prospective study blood samples were shipped either frozen or at room temperature before DNA extraction. Turning to this clone: Its antigen remains unidentified. Within one base of it there is no much larger clone, and no base qualities were kept.

As encoded in the germline V gene (reference sequence), CDR1 is LNHDA while CDR2 is SQIVND. The CDR3 measures 16 amino acids from cysteine to phenylalanine. The read is trimmed to its CDR3 DNA, 48 bases read in frame from base 1. At the junction V is shortened by 3 bases and J by 5 bases; bases outside the gene matches: 11. The source of this sequence is a woman aged 40 to 55 with acute COVID-19. The chain is encoded by TRBV19 joined to TRBJ1-1; 8 bases in the junction line up with TRBD1. The sample taken for sequencing was PBMCs or T cells enriched from blood (not recorded which). The CDR3 protein: CASSIPSTGGKTEAFF. The nucleotide sequence reads as follows: TGTGCCAGTAGTATTCCCTCCACAGGGGGAAAGACTGAAGCTTTCTTT.